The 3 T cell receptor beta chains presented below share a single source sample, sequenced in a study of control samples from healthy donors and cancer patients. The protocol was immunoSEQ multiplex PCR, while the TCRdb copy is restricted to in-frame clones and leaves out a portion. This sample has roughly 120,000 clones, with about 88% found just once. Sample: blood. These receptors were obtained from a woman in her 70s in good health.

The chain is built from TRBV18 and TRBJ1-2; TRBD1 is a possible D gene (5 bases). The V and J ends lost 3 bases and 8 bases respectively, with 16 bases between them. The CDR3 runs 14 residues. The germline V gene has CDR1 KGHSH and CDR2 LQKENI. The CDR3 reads CASSPERRGGGYTF. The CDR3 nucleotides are TGTGCCAGCTCACCCGAAAGGAGGGGTGGGGGCTACACCTTC. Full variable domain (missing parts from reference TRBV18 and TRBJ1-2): NAGVMQNPRHLVRRRGQEARLRCSPMKGHSHVYWYRQLPEEGLKFMVYLQKENIIDESGMPKERFSAEFPKEGPSILRIQQVVRGDSAAYFCASSPERRGGGYTFGSGTRLTVV.

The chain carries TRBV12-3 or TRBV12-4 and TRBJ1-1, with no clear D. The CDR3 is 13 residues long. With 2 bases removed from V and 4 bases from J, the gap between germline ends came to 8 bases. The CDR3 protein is CASSLLSGTEAFF. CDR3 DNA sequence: TGTGCCAGCAGTTTACTCTCCGGCACTGAAGCTTTCTTT.

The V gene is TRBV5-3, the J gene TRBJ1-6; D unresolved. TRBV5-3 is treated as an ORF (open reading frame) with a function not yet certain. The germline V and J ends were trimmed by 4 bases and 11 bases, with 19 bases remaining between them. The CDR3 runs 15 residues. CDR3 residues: CARSPVSPAVAPLHF. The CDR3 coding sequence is TGTGCCAGAAGCCCCGTCTCCCCGGCGGTGGCACCCCTCCACTTT.